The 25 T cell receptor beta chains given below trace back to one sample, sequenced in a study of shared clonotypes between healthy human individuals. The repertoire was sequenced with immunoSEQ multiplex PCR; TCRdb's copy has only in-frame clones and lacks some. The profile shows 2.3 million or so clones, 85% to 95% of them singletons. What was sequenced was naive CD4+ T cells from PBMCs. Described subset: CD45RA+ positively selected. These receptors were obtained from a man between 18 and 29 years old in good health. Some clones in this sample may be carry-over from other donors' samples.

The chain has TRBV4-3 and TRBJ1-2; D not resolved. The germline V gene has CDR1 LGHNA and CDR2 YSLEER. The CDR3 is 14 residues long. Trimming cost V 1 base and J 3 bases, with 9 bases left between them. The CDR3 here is CASSQARADYGYTF. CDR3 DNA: TGCGCCAGCAGCCAAGCCCGAGCCGACTATGGCTACACCTTC.

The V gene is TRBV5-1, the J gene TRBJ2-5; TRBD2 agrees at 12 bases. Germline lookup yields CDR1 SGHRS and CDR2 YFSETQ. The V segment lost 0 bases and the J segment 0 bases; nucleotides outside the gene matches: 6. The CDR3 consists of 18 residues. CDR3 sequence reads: CASSLERTSGTYQETQYF. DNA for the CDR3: TGCGCCAGCAGCTTGGAACGGACTAGCGGGACATACCAAGAGACCCAGTACTTC.

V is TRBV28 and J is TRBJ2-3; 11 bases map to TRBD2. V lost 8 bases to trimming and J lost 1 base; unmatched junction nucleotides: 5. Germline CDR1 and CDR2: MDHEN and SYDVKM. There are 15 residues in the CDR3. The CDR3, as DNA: TGTGCCAGCTCAATAGCGGGAGGGCGCACAGATACGCAGTATTTT. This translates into CASSIAGGRTDTQYF.

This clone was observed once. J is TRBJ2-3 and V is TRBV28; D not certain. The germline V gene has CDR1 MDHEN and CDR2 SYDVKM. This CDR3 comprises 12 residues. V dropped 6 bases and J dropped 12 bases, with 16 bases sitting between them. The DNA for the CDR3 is TGTGCCAGCAGGCACTACGCCCTACAACAGTATTTT. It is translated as CASRHYALQQYF.

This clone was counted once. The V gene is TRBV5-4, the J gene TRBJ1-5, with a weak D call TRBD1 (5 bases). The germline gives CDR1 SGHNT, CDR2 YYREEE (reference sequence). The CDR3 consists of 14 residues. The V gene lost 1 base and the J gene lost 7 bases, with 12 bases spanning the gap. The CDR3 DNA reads TGTGCCAGCAGCTTGCCCGGGGCAGACCAGCCCCAGCATTTT. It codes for CASSLPGADQPQHF.

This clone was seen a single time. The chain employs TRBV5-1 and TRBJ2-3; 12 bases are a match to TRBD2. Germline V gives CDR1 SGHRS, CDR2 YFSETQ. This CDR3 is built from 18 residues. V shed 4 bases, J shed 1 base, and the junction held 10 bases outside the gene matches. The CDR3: CASSPQLRLAGGTDTQYF. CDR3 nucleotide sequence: TGCGCCAGCAGCCCTCAACTAAGACTAGCGGGAGGCACAGATACGCAGTATTTT.

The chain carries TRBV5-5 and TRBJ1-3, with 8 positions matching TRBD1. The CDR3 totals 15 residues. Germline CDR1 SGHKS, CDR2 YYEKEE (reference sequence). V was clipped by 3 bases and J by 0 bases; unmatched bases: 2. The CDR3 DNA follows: TGTGCCAGCAGCTACGGGACAGGCTCTGGAAACACCATATATTTT. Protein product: CASSYGTGSGNTIYF.

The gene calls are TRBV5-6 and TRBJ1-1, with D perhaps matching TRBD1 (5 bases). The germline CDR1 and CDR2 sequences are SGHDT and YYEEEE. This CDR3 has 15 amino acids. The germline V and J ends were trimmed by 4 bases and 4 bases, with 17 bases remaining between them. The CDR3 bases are TGTGCCAGCAGCCGAGAATTCACAGGAGGCACTGAAGCTTTCTTT. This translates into CASSREFTGGTEAFF.

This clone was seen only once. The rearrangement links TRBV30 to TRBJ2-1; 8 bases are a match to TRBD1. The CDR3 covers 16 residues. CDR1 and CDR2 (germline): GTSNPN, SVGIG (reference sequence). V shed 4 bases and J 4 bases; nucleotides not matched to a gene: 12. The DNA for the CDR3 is TGTGCCTGGACCCTTGGCCGGGACAGGCGATACAATGAGCAGTTCTTC. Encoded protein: CAWTLGRDRRYNEQFF.

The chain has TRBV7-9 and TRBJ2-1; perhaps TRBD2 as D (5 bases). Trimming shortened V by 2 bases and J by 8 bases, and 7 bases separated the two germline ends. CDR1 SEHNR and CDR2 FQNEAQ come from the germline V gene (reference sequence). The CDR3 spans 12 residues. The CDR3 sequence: CASSLRRDEQFF. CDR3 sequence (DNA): TGTGCCAGCAGCTTACGGCGGGATGAGCAGTTCTTC.

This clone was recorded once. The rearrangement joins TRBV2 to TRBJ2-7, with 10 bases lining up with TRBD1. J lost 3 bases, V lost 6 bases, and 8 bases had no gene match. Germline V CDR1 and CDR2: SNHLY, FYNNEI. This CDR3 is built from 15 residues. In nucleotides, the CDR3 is TGTGCCAGCAGCCCGGGGGGACAGGGGTACTACGAGCAGTACTTC. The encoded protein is CASSPGGQGYYEQYF.

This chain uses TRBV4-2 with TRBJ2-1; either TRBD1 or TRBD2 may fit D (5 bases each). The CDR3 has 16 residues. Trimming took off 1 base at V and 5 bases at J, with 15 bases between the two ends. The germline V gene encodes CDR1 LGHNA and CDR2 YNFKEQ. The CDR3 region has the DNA TGTGCCAGCAGCCAAGCCGATAGCGACAGAGACAATGAGCAGTTCTTC. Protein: CASSQADSDRDNEQFF.

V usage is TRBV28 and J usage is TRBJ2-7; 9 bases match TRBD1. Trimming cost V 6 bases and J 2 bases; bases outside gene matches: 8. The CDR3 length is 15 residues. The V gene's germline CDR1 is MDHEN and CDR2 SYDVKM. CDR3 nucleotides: TGTGCCAGCAGGAATACCGGGACAGGGACCTACGAGCAGTACTTC. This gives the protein CASRNTGTGTYEQYF.

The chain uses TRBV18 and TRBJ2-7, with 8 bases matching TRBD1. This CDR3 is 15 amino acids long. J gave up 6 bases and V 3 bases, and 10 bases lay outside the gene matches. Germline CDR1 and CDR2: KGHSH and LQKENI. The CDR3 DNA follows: TGTGCCAGCTCACCGGACAGGGCGGTAGGGCTCGAGCAGTACTTC. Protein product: CASSPDRAVGLEQYF. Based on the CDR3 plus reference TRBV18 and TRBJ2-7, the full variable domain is NAGVMQNPRHLVRRRGQEARLRCSPMKGHSHVYWYRQLPEEGLKFMVYLQKENIIDESGMPKERFSAEFPKEGPSILRIQQVVRGDSAAYFCASSPDRAVGLEQYFGPGTRLTVT.

The CDR3 nucleotides read TGTGCCAGCAGTTTATCGGGGGTAGCGGCTGAAGCTTTCTTT. Its protein is CASSLSGVAAEAFF. The chain recombines TRBV27 with TRBJ1-1, with a tentative D call TRBD1 (5 bases). The CDR3 consists of 14 residues. V lost 0 bases and J 6 bases, leaving 11 bases between the germline ends. Germline CDR1 MNHEY, CDR2 SMNVEV (reference sequence).

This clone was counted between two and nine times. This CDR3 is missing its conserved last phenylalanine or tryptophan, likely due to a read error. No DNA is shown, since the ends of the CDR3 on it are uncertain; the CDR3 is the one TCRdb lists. The CDR3 here is CASSSPTVGAS. This chain joins TRBV21-1 and TRBJ1-5; the table's D call, TRBD1, was not checked against the DNA. TRBV21-1 constitutes a pseudogene. The CDR3 comprises 11 residues, both ends counted.

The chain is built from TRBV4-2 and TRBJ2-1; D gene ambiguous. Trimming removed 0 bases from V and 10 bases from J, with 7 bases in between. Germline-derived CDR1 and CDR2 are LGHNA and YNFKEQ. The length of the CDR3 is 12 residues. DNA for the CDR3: TGTGCCAGCAGCCAAGAAGGCGGCGAGCAGTTCTTC. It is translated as CASSQEGGEQFF.

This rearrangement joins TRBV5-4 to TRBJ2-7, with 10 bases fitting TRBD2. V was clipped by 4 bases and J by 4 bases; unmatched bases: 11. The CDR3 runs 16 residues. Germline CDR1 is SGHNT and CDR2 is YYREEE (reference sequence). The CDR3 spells CASSQGPSGSLYEQYF. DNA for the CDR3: TGTGCCAGCAGCCAAGGACCTAGCGGGAGTTTGTACGAGCAGTACTTC.

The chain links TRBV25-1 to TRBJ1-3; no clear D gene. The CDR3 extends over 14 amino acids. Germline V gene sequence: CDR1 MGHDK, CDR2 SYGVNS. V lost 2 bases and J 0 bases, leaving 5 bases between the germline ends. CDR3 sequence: CASSEHGSGNTIYF. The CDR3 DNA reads TGTGCCAGCAGTGAACACGGCTCTGGAAACACCATATATTTT. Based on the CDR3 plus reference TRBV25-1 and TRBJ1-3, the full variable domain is EADIYQTPRYLVIGTGKKITLECSQTMGHDKMYWYQQDPGMELHLIHYSYGVNSTEKGDLSSESTVSRIRTEHFPLTLESARPSHTSQYLCASSEHGSGNTIYFGEGSWLTVV.

CDR3 amino acids: CAWSTNSNSPLHF. The CDR3 nucleotides are TGTGCCTGGAGTACGAACTCGAATTCACCCCTCCACTTT. V and J are TRBV30 and TRBJ1-6, with D uncertain. Germline CDR1 and CDR2: GTSNPN and SVGIG (reference sequence). Trimming pared 2 bases from V and 7 bases from J, leaving 9 bases between. The length of the CDR3 is 13 residues.

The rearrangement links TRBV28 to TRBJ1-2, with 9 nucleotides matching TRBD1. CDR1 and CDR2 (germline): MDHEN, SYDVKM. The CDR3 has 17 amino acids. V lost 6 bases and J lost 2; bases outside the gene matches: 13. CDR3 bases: TGTGCCAGCAGGGGGGGGACAGGGCAAATGAGGAACTATGGCTACACCTTC. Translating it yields CASRGGTGQMRNYGYTF.

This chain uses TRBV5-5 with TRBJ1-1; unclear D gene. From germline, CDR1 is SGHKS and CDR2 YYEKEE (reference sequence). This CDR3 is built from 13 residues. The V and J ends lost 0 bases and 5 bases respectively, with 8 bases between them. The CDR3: CASSLAGPTEAFF. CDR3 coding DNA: TGTGCCAGCAGCTTGGCGGGCCCGACTGAAGCTTTCTTT. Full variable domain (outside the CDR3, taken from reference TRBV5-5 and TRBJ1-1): DAGVTQSPTHLIKTRGQQVTLRCSPISGHKSVSWYQQVLGQGPQFIFQYYEKEERGRGNFPDRFSARQFPNYSSELNVNALLLGDSALYLCASSLAGPTEAFFGQGTRLTVV.

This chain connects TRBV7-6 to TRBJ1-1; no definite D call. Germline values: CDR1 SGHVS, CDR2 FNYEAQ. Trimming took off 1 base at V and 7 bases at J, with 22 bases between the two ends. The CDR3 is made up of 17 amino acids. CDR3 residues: CASSLVHGNAGTGEAFF. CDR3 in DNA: TGTGCCAGCAGCTTAGTGCACGGTAATGCCGGAACCGGTGAAGCTTTCTTT.

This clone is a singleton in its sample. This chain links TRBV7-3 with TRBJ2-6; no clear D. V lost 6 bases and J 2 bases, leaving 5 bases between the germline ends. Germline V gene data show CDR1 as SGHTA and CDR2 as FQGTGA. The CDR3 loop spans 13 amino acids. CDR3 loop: CASSEAGANVLTF. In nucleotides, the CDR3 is TGTGCCAGCAGTGAGGCTGGGGCCAACGTCCTGACTTTC.

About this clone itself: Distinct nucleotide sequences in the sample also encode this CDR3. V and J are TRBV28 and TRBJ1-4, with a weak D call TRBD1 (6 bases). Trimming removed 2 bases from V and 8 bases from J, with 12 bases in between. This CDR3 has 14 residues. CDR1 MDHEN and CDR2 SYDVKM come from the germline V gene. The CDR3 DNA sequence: TGTGCCAGCAGTTTAGTAGGGGGAGGGGAAAAACTGTTTTTT. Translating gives CASSLVGGGEKLFF.